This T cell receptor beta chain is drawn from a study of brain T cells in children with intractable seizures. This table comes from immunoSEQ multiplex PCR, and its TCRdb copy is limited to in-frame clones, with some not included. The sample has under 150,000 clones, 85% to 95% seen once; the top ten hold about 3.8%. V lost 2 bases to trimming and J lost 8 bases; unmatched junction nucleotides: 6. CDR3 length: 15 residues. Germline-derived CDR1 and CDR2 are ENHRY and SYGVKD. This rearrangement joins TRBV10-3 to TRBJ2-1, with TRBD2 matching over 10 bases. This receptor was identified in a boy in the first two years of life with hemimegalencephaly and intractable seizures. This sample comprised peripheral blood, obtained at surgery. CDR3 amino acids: CAISERLAGVDEQFF. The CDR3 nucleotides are TGTGCCATCAGTGAGAGGCTAGCGGGAGTTGATGAGCAGTTCTTC.